This T cell receptor beta chain was profiled in a study of cytomegalovirus exposure and HLA in healthy donors. Notes on the study in general: In a later analysis, TCR beta V- and J-gene trimming showed a link to a missense DCLRE1C variant. Across donors, most TCRs were seen rarely, yet some public ones were widespread.

Trimming at V came to 0 bases and at J to 12 bases, leaving 11 bases not matched to a gene. This CDR3 has 14 amino acids. From germline, CDR1 is SGHRS and CDR2 YFSETQ. A remark on this clone: What it recognizes is unknown.

The PCR made use of 60 Vbeta and 13 Jbeta primers. As processed by the authors: Approximately 9.9 million of some 80 million unique TCR beta chains were shared, per a later count. The assay was immunoSEQ multiplex PCR, and TCRdb's table has in-frame clones only and misses some. The V and J calls and the clone size are those of that table, but D and trimming were determined from the DNA. The sample records some 190,000 clones, more than 75% being singletons. Healthy individuals who donated bone marrow served as the donors. Sequencing was done on a sample of PBMCs. The clonotype was recovered from a woman in her twenties or thirties in good health and CMV-seropositive. The chain is built from TRBV5-1 and TRBJ1-1; TRBD1 matches at 7 bases. The CDR3 nucleotides are TGCGCCAGCAGCTTGGAGGGACAGCCCCTAACATCTTTCTTT. Protein: CASSLEGQPLTSFF.